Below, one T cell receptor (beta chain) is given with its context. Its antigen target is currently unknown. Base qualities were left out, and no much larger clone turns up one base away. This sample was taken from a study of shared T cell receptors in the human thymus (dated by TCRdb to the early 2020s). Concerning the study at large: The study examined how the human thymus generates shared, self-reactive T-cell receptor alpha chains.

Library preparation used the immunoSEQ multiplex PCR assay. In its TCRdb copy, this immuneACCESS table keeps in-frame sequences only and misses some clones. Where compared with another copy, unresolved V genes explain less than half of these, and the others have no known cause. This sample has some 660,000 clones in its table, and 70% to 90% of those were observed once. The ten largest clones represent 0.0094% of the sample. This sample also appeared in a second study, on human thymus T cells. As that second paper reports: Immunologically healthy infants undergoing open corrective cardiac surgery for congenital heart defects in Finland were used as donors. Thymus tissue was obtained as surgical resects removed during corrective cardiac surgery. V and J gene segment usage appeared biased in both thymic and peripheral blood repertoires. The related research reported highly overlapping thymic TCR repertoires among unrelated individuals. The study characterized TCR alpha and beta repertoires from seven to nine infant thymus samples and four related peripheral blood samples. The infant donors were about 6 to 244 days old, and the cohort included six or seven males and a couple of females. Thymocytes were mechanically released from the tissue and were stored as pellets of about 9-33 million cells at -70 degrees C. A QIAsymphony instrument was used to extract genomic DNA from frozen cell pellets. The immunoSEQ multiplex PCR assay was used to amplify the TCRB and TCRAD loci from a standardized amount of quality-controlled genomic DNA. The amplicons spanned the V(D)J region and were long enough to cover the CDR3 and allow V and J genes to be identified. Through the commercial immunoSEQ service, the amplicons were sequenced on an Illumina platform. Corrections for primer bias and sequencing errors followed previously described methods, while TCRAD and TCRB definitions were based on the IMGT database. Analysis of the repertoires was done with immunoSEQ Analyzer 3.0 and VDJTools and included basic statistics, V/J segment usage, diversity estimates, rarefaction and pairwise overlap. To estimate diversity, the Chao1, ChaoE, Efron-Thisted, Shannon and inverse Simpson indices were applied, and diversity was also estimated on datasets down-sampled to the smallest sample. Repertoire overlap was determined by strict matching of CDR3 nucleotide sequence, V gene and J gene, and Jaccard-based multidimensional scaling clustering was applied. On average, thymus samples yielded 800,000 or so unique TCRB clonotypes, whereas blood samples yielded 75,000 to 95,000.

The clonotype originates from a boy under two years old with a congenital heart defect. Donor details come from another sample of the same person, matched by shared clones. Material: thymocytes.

The nucleotide sequence is given as TGTGCCAGCAGCTTACAGGGGGTGAGGGAAAAACTGTTTTTT. Translated, this gives CASSLQGVREKLFF. The rearranged chain carries TRBV28 and TRBJ1-4; 8 central bases correspond to TRBD1. CDR1 MDHEN and CDR2 SYDVKM are derived from the germline V gene. Including cysteine and phenylalanine, the CDR3 has 14 amino acids. Only the CDR3 portion is preserved as DNA: 42 bases, with reading frame beginning at the first base. Trimming removed 6 bases from V and 8 bases from J; the gene matches leave 8 bases unexplained.